The T cell receptor beta chain under discussion was sequenced for a study of shared T cell receptors in the human thymus. Only in-frame clones appear in the TCRdb table, and some are missing; sequencing was by immunoSEQ multiplex PCR. The sample contains a few hundred thousand clones, approximately 95% of which appear only once. This CDR3 is 18 amino acids long. V was shortened by 1 base and J by 6 bases, with 24 bases between the two germline ends. Per germline, CDR1 MNHNS and CDR2 SASEGT. This TCR derives from a human donor. The rearrangement joins TRBV6-1 to TRBJ1-2; unclear D gene. The sequencing sample was made of thymocytes. The CDR3 DNA follows: TGTGCCAGCAGTGAAGTGAGGCCTCTTCTGATAGCTACCCATGGCTACACCTTC. It yields the protein CASSEVRPLLIATHGYTF.